The 7 T cell receptor beta chains below all came from one sample that was sequenced in a study of regulatory T cells in long-lasting Graves disease. The time point was: newly diagnosed GD, antithyroid drugs for less than 3 months. RNA isolated from PBMCs was used to make the TCR library. The TCR beta library used iRepertoire HTBI primers with Arm-PCR amplification of CDR3. Using its own MiXCR run on the multiplex PCR reads, TCRdb lists one record per CDR3 protein. The sample lists approximately 470,000 distinct CDR3 sequences, 15% to 20% occurring once. The data also belong to a second study, concerning T cells in Graves' hyperthyroidism and ophthalmopathy.

Specimen: peripheral blood mononuclear cells (PBMCs), collected at new diagnosis, from a patient treated with antithyroid drugs. All receptors come from a man aged 40-49 years with Graves disease.

This clonotype was counted only a few times. V and J are TRBV10-1 and TRBJ1-4, with D possibly TRBD1 on 5 matching bases. With 6 bases removed from V and 8 bases from J, the gap between germline ends came to 13 bases. Germline CDR1 and CDR2: WNHNN and SYGVQD (reference sequence). There are 13 residues in the CDR3. CDR3 in DNA: TGCGCCAGCAGCCCTGGGACGACGGAAAAACTGTTTTTT. Residues: CASSPGTTEKLFF.

Ten or more counts support this clonotype. The rearrangement uses TRBV5-1 and TRBJ2-2, with D maybe TRBD2 (5 bases). CDR3 length: 13 amino acids. Germline CDR1 SGHRS, CDR2 YFSETQ. V was clipped by 4 bases and J by 6 bases, with 10 bases between them. CDR3 in amino acids: CASSTSGAGELFF. The DNA of the CDR3 is TGCGCCAGCAGCACATCCGGGGCCGGGGAGCTGTTTTTT.

This clonotype was seen repeatedly, ten times or more. The chain links TRBV9 to TRBJ2-5, with D unresolved. Germline V lookup: CDR1 SGDLS, CDR2 YYNGEE. Trimming removed 0 bases from V and 0 bases from J, with 6 bases in between. The CDR3 runs to 14 residues. The CDR3 coding sequence is TGTGCCAGCAGCGTAGGAGGTAACCAAGAGACCCAGTACTTC. Amino acid sequence: CASSVGGNQETQYF.

This clonotype is a singleton in its sample. One base away lies a much larger clone, so this may be a sequencing read error. This chain joins TRBV6-2 or TRBV6-3 and TRBJ1-2; 8 nucleotides agree with TRBD1. The CDR3 sequence is 17 residues long. CDR1 MNHEY and CDR2 SVGEGT come from the germline V gene. As DNA, the CDR3 is TGTGCCAGCAGTGAAGAAGTTGGGACAGGACCTAACTATGGCTTCACCTTC. Translating gives CASSEEVGTGPNYGFTF.

V gene TRBV6-1 combines with J gene TRBJ2-7; the match to TRBD1 covers 9 bases. CDR1 and CDR2 from the germline V gene are MNHNS and SASEGT. The CDR3 loop spans 14 amino acids. V lost 3 bases to trimming and J lost 4 bases; unmatched junction nucleotides: 4. CDR3 sequence: CASSEDRGEYEQYF. CDR3 sequence (DNA): TGTGCCAGCAGTGAGGACAGGGGCGAATACGAGCAGTACTTC.

This clonotype was detected only a few times. This rearrangement joins TRBV10-1 to TRBJ1-2; no clear D gene. The length of the CDR3 is 13 residues. Trimming took off 0 bases at V and 3 bases at J, with 5 bases between the two ends. Germline-derived CDR1 and CDR2 are WNHNN and SYGVQD (reference sequence). For the CDR3, the DNA is TGCGCCAGCAGTGAGTCAAAGGACTATGGCTACACCTTC. Encoded protein: CASSESKDYGYTF.

This clonotype was counted at least ten times. This chain joins TRBV6-1 and TRBJ2-1, with D hard to call. The CDR3 totals 11 residues. Looked up from germline, CDR1 is MNHNS and CDR2 is SASEGT. The ends were cut back, 7 bases at V and 9 bases at J, with 10 bases in the middle. The CDR3 loop reads CASKEAFEQFF. CDR3 DNA: TGTGCCAGCAAGGAAGCGTTTGAGCAGTTCTTC.